This TCR beta chain was obtained from a study of blood T cell repertoires in COVID-19. Original analysis: For nucleated cells, counts were estimated from reference gene primer amplification. Libraries were prepared by immunoSEQ multiplex PCR; TCRdb keeps only in-frame clonotypes and omits some of them. V, J and clone size are those of that table, while D and trimming were read from the DNA. In the table there are under 130,000 clones, less than 85% of which are singletons. The germline V gene encodes CDR1 SEHNR and CDR2 FQNEAQ (reference sequence). This CDR3 is built from 14 residues. V trimming: 5 bases; J trimming: 6 bases; junction bases outside the gene matches: 7.

The chain links TRBV7-9 to TRBJ1-1; TRBD1 agrees at 9 bases. The TCR was taken from a man in his 70s with active or convalescent COVID-19. Source material: peripheral blood. The CDR3 is CASSRGQGQSEAFF. The CDR3 nucleotides are TGTGCCAGCAGCCGGGGACAGGGTCAATCTGAAGCTTTCTTT.